The 20 T cell receptor beta chains presented below share a single source sample, sequenced in a study of graft-versus-host responses after intestinal transplantation. TCRdb's table, derived via immunoSEQ multiplex PCR, lists solely in-frame clones and lacks some. Seen here are 90,000 to 150,000 clones, about 95% observed once, and the top ten hold 3% to 4%. Their cognate antigens are unknown. The sequenced sample was unstimulated CD8+ T cells sorted from spleen or lymph node cells, obtained before intestinal transplant. The receptors originated from a human donor who received an intestinal transplant.

The J gene is TRBJ2-1, the V gene TRBV27; D is tentatively TRBD1 or TRBD2 (5 bases each). The CDR3 runs 12 residues. Germline values: CDR1 MNHEY, CDR2 SMNVEV (reference sequence). Trimming shortened V by 6 bases and J by 10 bases, and 13 bases separated the two germline ends. The CDR3 loop is CASSLPGREQFF. The CDR3 bases are TGTGCCAGCAGCCTCCCGGGACGGGAGCAGTTCTTC.

The chain carries TRBV29-1 and TRBJ2-5; 7 bases agree with TRBD2. With 3 bases clipped from V and 3 bases from J, the junction kept 7 bases outside the gene matches. CDR3 length: 14 residues. Germline CDR1 reads SQVTM; CDR2 reads ANQGSEA. The CDR3 DNA reads TGCAGCGTTGAGTTGGGACTACCTAAAGAGACCCAGTACTTC. This encodes CSVELGLPKETQYF.

The chain recombines TRBV19 with TRBJ1-2; tentative D call: TRBD1 (5 bases). The CDR3 is 16 residues long. Germline values: CDR1 LNHDA, CDR2 SQIVND (reference sequence). The V end lost 4 bases, the J end lost 5 bases, and 20 bases lay between the germline ends. For the CDR3, the DNA is TGTGCCAGTAGTACTGATCGGGACGGACTTCGATATGGCTACACCTTC. As protein: CASSTDRDGLRYGYTF.

The count of this clone is one. The genes are TRBV7-9 and TRBJ2-7, with D perhaps being TRBD1 or TRBD2 (5 bases each). The germline V and J ends were trimmed by 11 bases and 3 bases, with 11 bases remaining between them. The CDR3 is made up of 11 amino acids. Germline CDR1 reads SEHNR; CDR2 reads FQNEAQ (reference sequence). The CDR3 spells CAGEGLYEQYF. The CDR3 region has the DNA TGTGCCGGAGAGGGGCTCTACGAGCAGTACTTC.

About this clone: The CDR3 end shows no conserved phenylalanine or tryptophan, and so a read error is likely. The chain recombines TRBV7-9 with TRBJ1-1, with D perhaps TRBD1 (6 bases). CDR3 size: 17 residues. Germline assignment: CDR1 SEHNR and CDR2 FQNEAQ (reference sequence). The ends were cut back, 8 bases at V and 0 bases at J, with 22 bases in the middle. CDR3 in DNA: TGTGCCAGCCTCTTACCACAGGGTTCCCAGTTGAACACTGAAGCTTTCTCT. Its translation: CASLLPQGSQLNTEAFS.

The chain recombines TRBV29-1 with TRBJ2-3, with 8 nucleotides matching TRBD2. Germline values: CDR1 SQVTM, CDR2 ANQGSEA. J gave up 4 bases and V 3 bases, and 6 bases lay outside the gene matches. The CDR3 sequence is 14 residues long. This CDR3 reads CSVEPGRGADTQYF. CDR3 nucleotides: TGCAGCGTTGAGCCCGGGAGGGGAGCAGATACGCAGTATTTT.

The V and J genes are TRBV28 and TRBJ2-7; D ambiguous. Germline CDR1 reads MDHEN; CDR2 reads SYDVKM. V was cut by 6 bases and J by 0 bases, with 12 bases left in between. The CDR3 runs to 14 residues. CDR3 coding DNA: TGTGCCAGCAGGGAACCAGCGACCTCCTACGAGCAGTACTTC. It is translated as CASREPATSYEQYF. The variable domain in full, with the rest retrieved from reference TRBV28 and TRBJ2-7, is DVKVTQSSRYLVKRTGEKVFLECVQDMDHENMFWYRQDPGLGLRLIYFSYDVKMKEKGDIPEGYSVSREKKERFSLILESASTNQTSMYLCASREPATSYEQYFGPGTRLTVT.

The chain combines TRBV28 with TRBJ2-1; 8 bases agree with TRBD1. Germline V gene data show CDR1 as MDHEN and CDR2 as SYDVKM. The V segment lost 7 bases and the J segment 13 bases; nucleotides outside the gene matches: 6. The CDR3 has 11 residues. CDR3 sequence (DNA): TGTGCCAGCACTGCAGGGGGCGAACAGTTCTTC. Protein sequence: CASTAGGEQFF.

This sequence joins TRBV7-9 and TRBJ2-7; no definite D call. The CDR3 has 13 residues. CDR1 and CDR2 (germline): SEHNR, FQNEAQ (reference sequence). The V end lost 5 bases, the J end lost 7 bases, and 15 bases lay between the germline ends. The CDR3 sequence is CASSLGRSSEQYF. CDR3 nucleotides: TGTGCCAGCAGCCTCGGACGGTCTTCAGAGCAGTACTTC.

V is TRBV27 and J is TRBJ2-5; 9 nucleotides match TRBD2. The V and J ends lost 5 bases and 4 bases, in that order; junction bases with no gene match: 11. The CDR3 is 16 residues long. The germline CDR1 and CDR2 sequences are MNHEY and SMNVEV (reference sequence). CDR3 protein: CASSGGLREGRETQYF. Written as DNA, the CDR3 is TGTGCCAGCAGTGGGGGATTGCGGGAGGGCCGAGAGACCCAGTACTTC.

This clone was recorded once. J is TRBJ2-7 and V is TRBV25-1; D might be TRBD1 (5 bases). Germline loops: CDR1 MGHDK, CDR2 SYGVNS. The CDR3 totals 15 residues. V was clipped by 3 bases and J by 0 bases, with 12 bases between them. CDR3 protein: CASSESQGASYEQYF. CDR3 DNA: TGTGCCAGCAGTGAGAGCCAGGGTGCCTCCTACGAGCAGTACTTC.

The CDR3 reads CASSQIKLPTGELFF. DNA for the CDR3: TGTGCCAGCAGCCAAATCAAACTTCCGACCGGGGAGCTGTTTTTT. The chain has TRBV14 and TRBJ2-2; D unclear. The germline gives CDR1 SGHDN, CDR2 FVKESK. This CDR3 contains 15 residues. V lost 2 bases, J lost 5 bases, and 12 bases lay in between.

As to this clone: The same CDR3 can be traced to other DNA sequences in this sample. The chain couples TRBV7-9 to TRBJ1-2, with D possibly matching TRBD1 (6 bases). The V and J ends lost 6 bases and 2 bases respectively, with 10 bases between them. The CDR3 contains 13 residues. CDR1 and CDR2 from the germline V gene are SEHNR and FQNEAQ (reference sequence). The CDR3 DNA sequence: TGTGCCAGCAGTTCGACAGGCAACTATGGCTACACCTTC. Protein product: CASSSTGNYGYTF.

The CDR3 nucleotides read TGTGCCAGCAGCACGGGACTAGCTATTTACGAGCAGTACTTC. This gives the protein CASSTGLAIYEQYF. The chain uses TRBV7-9 and TRBJ2-7; 9 bases fit TRBD2. Germline V lookup: CDR1 SEHNR, CDR2 FQNEAQ (reference sequence). The CDR3 length is 14 residues. Trimming at V came to 5 bases and at J to 4 bases, leaving 6 bases not matched to a gene.

A remark on this clone: The sample holds other DNA sequences that translate to the same CDR3. The chain recombines TRBV6-6 with TRBJ2-1; 7 nucleotides line up with TRBD2. Germline loops: CDR1 MNHNY, CDR2 SVGAGI (reference sequence). J lost 3 bases, V lost 0 bases, and 5 bases had no gene match. The CDR3 is 16 residues long. DNA of the CDR3: TGTGCCAGCAGTTACTCGACGCGGGAGCGCTACAATGAGCAGTTCTTC. It encodes CASSYSTRERYNEQFF.

This clone has a single count. Other nucleotide sequences from this sample produce the same CDR3. V and J are TRBV19 and TRBJ2-7, with 11 bases fitting TRBD1. V was pared by 4 bases and J by 4 bases, with 3 bases of the junction left unmatched. Germline CDR1 and CDR2: LNHDA and SQIVND (reference sequence). The CDR3 spans 14 residues. The CDR3 nucleotides are TGTGCCAGTAGTACAGGGACAGGGGGATACGAGCAGTACTTC. It codes for CASSTGTGGYEQYF.

The chain has TRBV9 and TRBJ2-3; 8 bases line up with TRBD2. After removal of 8 bases from V and 2 bases from J, the junction contained 16 bases not matched to a gene. This CDR3 spans 17 amino acids. Germline CDR1 SGDLS, CDR2 YYNGEE. CDR3 protein: CASARSGGSGVTDTQYF. CDR3 nucleotides: TGTGCCAGTGCCCGCAGTGGTGGTAGCGGGGTCACAGATACGCAGTATTTT.

J is TRBJ2-7 and V is TRBV9; TRBD2 aligns across 12 bases. CDR1 is SGDLS and CDR2 is YYNGEE in the germline V gene. The CDR3 spans 14 residues. The junction had 2 bases not matched to a gene; V was cut back by 0 bases and J by 7 bases. The CDR3, as DNA: TGTGCCAGCAGCGTAGGCCTAGCGGGAGGGGAGCAGTACTTC. Protein sequence: CASSVGLAGGEQYF.

The CDR3 DNA sequence: TGTGCCAGCATCCGTAGCGGGAGCGGCACAGATACGCAGTATTTT. It codes for CASIRSGSGTDTQYF. This rearrangement joins TRBV7-9 to TRBJ2-3, with 9 bases fitting TRBD2. The V gene's germline CDR1 is SEHNR and CDR2 FQNEAQ (reference sequence). The CDR3 covers 15 residues. The V segment lost 7 bases and the J segment 1 base; nucleotides outside the gene matches: 6.

The rearrangement uses TRBV5-1 and TRBJ1-2; no definite D call. V was pared by 3 bases and J by 8 bases, with 11 bases between. The germline gives CDR1 SGHRS, CDR2 YFSETQ. There are 12 residues in the CDR3. CDR3 sequence: CASSSEVVGYTF. CDR3 bases: TGCGCCAGCAGCTCGGAGGTCGTCGGCTACACCTTC.